The next 31 T cell receptor beta chains were all read from a single sample in a study of T cells in localized non-small cell lung cancer. Repertoires were generated with immunoSEQ multiplex PCR, while TCRdb's copy carries only in-frame clones and drops some. The sample holds 72,000 or so clones, 86% seen once. Here the sequenced sample was peripheral blood, taken before any cancer treatment. The receptors originated from a male donor aged 60 or older with stage III squamous cell lung carcinoma.

The chain combines TRBV6-4 with TRBJ2-2; maybe TRBD1 (6 bases). The V gene's germline CDR1 is MRHNA and CDR2 SNTAGT. This CDR3 spans 13 amino acids. V lost 6 bases, J lost 4 bases, and 9 bases lay in between. The CDR3 loop reads CASSSQGTGELFF. The CDR3, as DNA: TGTGCCAGCAGCTCACAGGGCACCGGGGAGCTGTTTTTT.

The chain has TRBV6-6 and TRBJ1-1; TRBD1 might be the D (5 bases). Trimming removed 0 bases at V and 1 base at J, with 9 bases between. The CDR3 has 15 amino acids. CDR1 is MNHNY, CDR2 SVGAGI, per germline (reference sequence). The CDR3 coding sequence is TGTGCCAGCAGTTACTCGGGACGGAAGAACACTGAAGCTTTCTTT. This translates into CASSYSGRKNTEAFF.

The chain has TRBV6-1 and TRBJ2-7; D gene ambiguous. V was clipped by 2 bases and J by 6 bases, with 8 bases between them. The CDR3 runs to 12 residues. CDR1 is MNHNS, CDR2 SASEGT, per germline. CDR3 nucleotides: TGTGCCAGCAGTGAAAGGCGGCCCGAGCAGTACTTC. This codes for CASSERRPEQYF.

The rearrangement uses TRBV6-5 and TRBJ2-7; D might be TRBD2 (7 bases). V gave up 6 bases and J gave up 2 bases, with 14 bases separating them. Germline V gene data show CDR1 as MNHEY and CDR2 as SVGAGI. The CDR3 length is 14 residues. CDR3 nucleotide sequence: TGTGCCAGCAGCCCGGTGGGGGGGCCCTACGAGCAGTACTTC. It yields the protein CASSPVGGPYEQYF.

This clone has a handful of counts. The genes are TRBV27 and TRBJ1-6; 7 positions match TRBD1. The germline V gene encodes CDR1 MNHEY and CDR2 SMNVEV (reference sequence). Unmatched junction bases numbered 10, after V lost 5 bases and J lost 0 bases. The CDR3 is 18 amino acids. CDR3 in amino acids: CASSPRTGWSSYNSPLHF. CDR3 nucleotides: TGTGCCAGCAGTCCGAGGACAGGTTGGAGCTCCTATAATTCACCCCTCCACTTT.

The rearrangement links TRBV19 to TRBJ2-3; tentatively, D is TRBD2 (5 bases). Germline lookup yields CDR1 LNHDA and CDR2 SQIVND (reference sequence). Trimming shortened V by 1 base and J by 2 bases, and 13 bases separated the two germline ends. CDR3 length: 16 residues. This CDR3 is CASSIVVSGNTDTQYF. Written as DNA, the CDR3 is TGTGCCAGTAGTATAGTTGTCTCGGGGAACACAGATACGCAGTATTTT.

This chain uses TRBV7-2 with TRBJ2-1; D is ambiguous. The germline V gene encodes CDR1 SGHTA and CDR2 FQGNSA. The V gene lost 2 bases and the J gene lost 7 bases, with 6 bases spanning the gap. CDR3 size: 12 residues. The CDR3 here is CASSLMGNEQFF. The CDR3 nucleotides read TGTGCCAGCAGCTTAATGGGTAATGAGCAGTTCTTC.

The chain combines TRBV30 with TRBJ1-1; D call uncertain. Trimming cost V 2 bases and J 3 bases, with 16 bases left between them. Germline CDR1 reads GTSNPN; CDR2 reads SVGIG (reference sequence). The CDR3 totals 15 residues. The CDR3 coding sequence is TGTGCCTGGAGTATCCCCCACGGCGGACACACTGAAGCTTTCTTT. Its translation: CAWSIPHGGHTEAFF.

The chain has TRBV25-1 and TRBJ1-4; 8 bases map to TRBD1. This CDR3 has 16 residues. With V trimmed by 3 bases and J by 3 bases, 6 bases remained unmatched. Germline V gene data show CDR1 as MGHDK and CDR2 as SYGVNS. For the CDR3, the DNA is TGTGCCAGCAGTGACCGGACAGGGTTAGCTAATGAAAAACTGTTTTTT. This gives the protein CASSDRTGLANEKLFF.

This sequence joins TRBV23-1 and TRBJ2-7; no reliable D call. Being an ORF, TRBV23-1 has a function that is uncertain. This CDR3 contains 13 residues. Trimming cost V 2 bases and J 7 bases, with 12 bases left between them. The CDR3 nucleotides read TGCGCCAGCAGTCAACCCTTGGTGAGAGAGCAGTACGTC. Translated: CASSQPLVREQYV.

The chain is built from TRBV28 and TRBJ2-1; 10 bases agree with TRBD2. This CDR3 is 16 amino acids long. The V segment lost 6 bases and the J segment 2 bases; nucleotides outside the gene matches: 7. Germline CDR1 and CDR2: MDHEN and SYDVKM. This CDR3 reads CASSPTSGVPYNEQFF. Written as DNA, the CDR3 is TGTGCCAGCAGCCCTACTAGCGGGGTCCCCTACAATGAGCAGTTCTTC.

The chain combines TRBV6-5 with TRBJ2-3; TRBD2 might be the D (6 bases). Germline V CDR1 and CDR2: MNHEY, SVGAGI. Trimming left V 7 bases short and J 0 bases short, with 14 bases between. The CDR3 spans 15 residues. The CDR3 coding sequence is TGTGCCAGCAAGGATCGGGGGACTAGCACAGATACGCAGTATTTT. Protein: CASKDRGTSTDTQYF.

V is TRBV10-2 and J is TRBJ2-7; tentative D call: TRBD1 (7 bases). CDR1 is WSHSY and CDR2 is SAAADI in the germline V gene. The length of the CDR3 is 14 residues. V was shortened by 6 bases and J by 0 bases, with 12 bases between the two germline ends. In DNA, the CDR3 is TGCGCCAGCAGCTCAGGGGGGCTCTCCTACGAGCAGTACTTC. It specifies CASSSGGLSYEQYF.

This chain connects TRBV6-6 to TRBJ2-3, with 10 bases that match TRBD2. This CDR3 has 16 residues. V lost 2 bases, J lost 3 bases, and 5 bases stayed unmatched. Per germline, CDR1 MNHNY and CDR2 SVGAGI (reference sequence). In DNA, the CDR3 is TGTGCCAGCAGTTACGTAACTAGCGGGGCGACAGATACGCAGTATTTT. Translating it yields CASSYVTSGATDTQYF.

The chain carries TRBV20-1 and TRBJ1-2; D not certain. The CDR3 totals 10 residues. The germline V gene has CDR1 DFQATT and CDR2 SNEGSKA (reference sequence). Trimming stripped 6 bases from V and 8 bases from J, with 10 bases between. The DNA of the CDR3 is TGCAGTGCCCCGATGGGGGGCTACACCTTC. Encoded protein: CSAPMGGYTF.

CDR3 sequence reads: CASSLATGQGTDEQYF. The CDR3 nucleotides read TGTGCCAGCAGCTTAGCCACCGGACAGGGGACAGACGAGCAGTACTTC. The V gene is TRBV7-6, the J gene TRBJ2-7, with 9 bases identical to TRBD1. CDR3 length: 16 residues. With 0 bases clipped from V and 5 bases from J, the junction kept 8 bases outside the gene matches. Germline CDR1 is SGHVS and CDR2 is FNYEAQ.

In its sample, this clone was seen a few times. The gene calls are TRBV14 and TRBJ1-1; 8 nucleotides align to TRBD1. Unmatched junction bases numbered 3, after V lost 2 bases and J lost 4 bases. This CDR3 is built from 14 residues. Germline loops: CDR1 SGHDN, CDR2 FVKESK. The CDR3 bases are TGTGCCAGCAGCCAAATAGACAGGGGCACTGAAGCTTTCTTT. As protein: CASSQIDRGTEAFF.

The chain has TRBV5-1 and TRBJ2-4, with D possibly matching TRBD2 (6 bases). Germline V gives CDR1 SGHRS, CDR2 YFSETQ. This CDR3 region has 14 residues. V lost 0 bases and J lost 8, with 12 bases in between. The chain's CDR3 is CASSLVSGEDIQYF. In DNA form, the CDR3 reads TGCGCCAGCAGCTTGGTCTCGGGGGAAGACATTCAGTACTTC.

V and J are TRBV11-2 and TRBJ2-2; TRBD2 matches at 7 bases. Germline V lookup: CDR1 SGHAT, CDR2 FQNNGV. J was trimmed by 6 bases and V by 6 bases; bases with no gene match: 13. The CDR3 length is 16 residues. In DNA, the CDR3 is TGTGCCAGCAGGCAAGCGGGACGCCCCAGGGCCGGGGAGCTGTTTTTT. Amino acid sequence: CASRQAGRPRAGELFF.

Written as DNA, the CDR3 is TGCGCCAGCAGCTTGGCACAGGGCGGGACAGATACGCAGTATTTT. The encoded protein is CASSLAQGGTDTQYF. The chain combines TRBV5-1 with TRBJ2-3; TRBD1 is a possible D gene (6 bases). The CDR3 extends over 15 amino acids. CDR1 is SGHRS and CDR2 is YFSETQ in the germline V gene. Trimming left V 0 bases short and J 3 bases short, with 11 bases between.

V is TRBV2 and J is TRBJ2-2; D remains ambiguous. Germline CDR1 SNHLY, CDR2 FYNNEI. The CDR3 length is 15 residues. Deletions cut 2 bases from V and 0 bases from J, with 7 bases between. The CDR3 DNA sequence: TGTGCCAGCAGTGAAACGGCAGCGAACACCGGGGAGCTGTTTTTT. Protein: CASSETAANTGELFF.

The chain is built from TRBV6-5 and TRBJ2-2; 7 nucleotides match TRBD1. The CDR3 contains 14 residues. Trimming cost V 5 bases and J 1 base; bases outside gene matches: 1. Per germline, CDR1 MNHEY and CDR2 SVGAGI. The CDR3 protein is CASSRQGNTGELFF. The CDR3 DNA reads as TGTGCCAGCAGTCGACAGGGGAACACCGGGGAGCTGTTTTTT.

This clone is medium-sized. One end of the junction is discordant with germline, which a read error may explain. V usage is TRBV14 and J usage is TRBJ1-6, with D tentatively TRBD1 (5 bases). The germline CDR1 and CDR2 sequences are SGHDN and FVKESK. The CDR3 contains 15 residues. The CDR3 here is CASSHPGRYSSPLHF. The DNA for the CDR3 is TGTGCCAGCAGTCACCCAGGGAGATATAGTTCACCCCTCCACTTT.

V and J are TRBV5-1 and TRBJ1-2; D remains ambiguous. V lost 1 base and J lost 5, with 12 bases in between. The germline V gene encodes CDR1 SGHRS and CDR2 YFSETQ. CDR3 length: 14 amino acids. The CDR3: CASSLTGPLYGYTF. CDR3 nucleotide sequence: TGCGCCAGCAGCTTGACCGGGCCCCTTTATGGCTACACCTTC.

This sequence joins TRBV2 and TRBJ2-4; D remains unclear. Germline V gene data show CDR1 as SNHLY and CDR2 as FYNNEI. The V gene lost 1 base and the J gene lost 0 bases, with 10 bases spanning the gap. The CDR3 is 16 amino acids. The CDR3 DNA follows: TGTGCCAGCAGTGAAGGTCAGGCACTAGCCAAAAACATTCAGTACTTC. Amino acids: CASSEGQALAKNIQYF.

The rearrangement links TRBV9 to TRBJ2-3; D is unresolved. With 0 bases removed from V and 7 bases from J, the gap between germline ends came to 6 bases. CDR1 is SGDLS, CDR2 YYNGEE, per germline. This CDR3 has 12 amino acids. In DNA, the CDR3 is TGTGCCAGCAGCGTAGAGGAGTATACGCAGTATTTT. Translated: CASSVEEYTQYF.

The gene calls are TRBV28 and TRBJ1-1, with 7 bases matching TRBD1. Trimming cost V 1 base and J 6 bases; bases outside gene matches: 5. The CDR3 runs 14 residues. Germline lookup yields CDR1 MDHEN and CDR2 SYDVKM. Here the CDR3 reads CASSLSGGLAEAFF. CDR3 DNA sequence: TGTGCCAGCAGTTTATCAGGGGGTTTGGCTGAAGCTTTCTTT.

The chain joins TRBV6-5 to TRBJ2-7; D is unresolved. Germline CDR1 reads MNHEY; CDR2 reads SVGAGI. V was shortened by 1 base and J by 5 bases, with 3 bases between the two germline ends. The CDR3 sequence is 11 residues long. As DNA, the CDR3 is TGTGCCAGCAGTTACTATGACGAGCAGTACTTC. It codes for CASSYYDEQYF.

The chain is built from TRBV2 and TRBJ2-2; 10 bases agree with TRBD2. The CDR3 has 15 residues. Germline V gene data show CDR1 as SNHLY and CDR2 as FYNNEI. J gave up 3 bases and V 6 bases, and 4 bases lay outside the gene matches. Written as DNA, the CDR3 is TGTGCCAGCAGCCCTCTAGCGGGGGACACCGGGGAGCTGTTTTTT. Amino acid sequence: CASSPLAGDTGELFF.

This chain uses TRBV7-9 with TRBJ2-2; TRBD1 matches at 8 bases. Germline CDR1 reads SEHNR; CDR2 reads FQNEAQ (reference sequence). This CDR3 has 14 amino acids. Germline trimming cut 5 bases from V and 7 bases from J; bases unmatched to any gene: 6. As DNA, the CDR3 is TGTGCCAGCAGCCCAGGACAGGGAAGCGGGGAGCTGTTTTTT. Residues: CASSPGQGSGELFF. Looking up the rest from reference TRBV7-9 and TRBJ2-2 gives the full variable domain: DTGVSQNPRHKITKRGQNVTFRCDPISEHNRLYWYRQTLGQGPEFLTYFQNEAQLEKSRLLSDRFSAERPKGSFSTLEIQRTEQGDSAMYLCASSPGQGSGELFFGEGSRLTVL.

This clone was counted once. The gene calls are TRBV6-6 and TRBJ2-3; D might be TRBD1 or TRBD2, each matching 6 bases. The CDR3 sequence is 15 residues long. V was trimmed by 2 bases and J by 3 bases, leaving 12 bases between them. Germline-derived CDR1 and CDR2 are MNHNY and SVGAGI (reference sequence). The CDR3 sequence is CASSYQGGMTDTQYF. As DNA, the CDR3 is TGTGCCAGCAGTTACCAAGGGGGGATGACAGATACGCAGTATTTT.